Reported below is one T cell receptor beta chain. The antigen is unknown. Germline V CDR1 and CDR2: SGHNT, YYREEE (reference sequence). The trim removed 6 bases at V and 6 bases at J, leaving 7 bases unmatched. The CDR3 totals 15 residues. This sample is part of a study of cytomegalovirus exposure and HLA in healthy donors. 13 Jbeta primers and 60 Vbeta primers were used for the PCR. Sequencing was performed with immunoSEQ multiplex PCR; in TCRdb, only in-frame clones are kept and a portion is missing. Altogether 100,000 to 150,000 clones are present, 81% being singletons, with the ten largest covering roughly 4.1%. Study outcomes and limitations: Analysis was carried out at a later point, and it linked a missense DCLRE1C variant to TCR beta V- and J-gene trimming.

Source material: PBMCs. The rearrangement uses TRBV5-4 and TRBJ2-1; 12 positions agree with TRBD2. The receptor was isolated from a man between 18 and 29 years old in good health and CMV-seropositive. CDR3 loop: CASTNPGLAGNEQFF. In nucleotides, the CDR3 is TGTGCCAGCACAAACCCGGGACTAGCGGGCAATGAGCAGTTCTTC.